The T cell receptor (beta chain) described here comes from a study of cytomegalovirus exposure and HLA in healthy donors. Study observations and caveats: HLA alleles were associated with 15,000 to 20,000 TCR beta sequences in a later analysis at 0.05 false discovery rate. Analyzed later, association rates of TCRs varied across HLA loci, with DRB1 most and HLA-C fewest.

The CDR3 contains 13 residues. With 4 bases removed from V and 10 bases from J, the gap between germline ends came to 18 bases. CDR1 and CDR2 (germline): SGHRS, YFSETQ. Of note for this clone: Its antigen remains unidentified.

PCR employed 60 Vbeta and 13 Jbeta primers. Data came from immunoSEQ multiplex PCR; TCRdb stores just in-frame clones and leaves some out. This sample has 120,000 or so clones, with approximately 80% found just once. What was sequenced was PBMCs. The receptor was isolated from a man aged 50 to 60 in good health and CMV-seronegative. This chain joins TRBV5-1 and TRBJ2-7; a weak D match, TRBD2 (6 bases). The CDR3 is CASSPVVGGDQYF. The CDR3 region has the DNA TGCGCCAGCAGCCCGGTGGTGGGCGGGGATCAGTACTTC.